The clone carrying this T cell receptor (beta chain) was observed a handful of times. As yet, its antigen is unknown. This CDR3 contains 15 residues. CDR1 SEHNR and CDR2 FQNEAQ come from the germline V gene (reference sequence). V was trimmed by 5 bases and J by 3 bases, leaving 16 bases between them. TCRdb independently ran MiXCR on the 5' RACE reads; one entry per CDR3 protein. The top ten clones hold about a fifth of a sample with hundreds of thousands of distinct CDR3 sequences, over 15% of them seen once. The data are from a study of T-cell memory formation after mild COVID-19. General observations from the study: The finding that pre-infection memory included some responding clones suggested that cross-reactive memory joined.

Sample: PBMCs or a T cell subset sorted from them (not recorded which). The rearrangement joins TRBV7-9 to TRBJ1-1, with D possibly TRBD1 on 6 matching bases. This clonotype was obtained from a man younger than 35 who had mild COVID-19 (a few samples of this study predate the infection). Cell type and time point are not known. The CDR3 DNA is TGTGCCAGCAGCCGGTGGGACACAGGGCACACTGAAGCTTTCTTT. This sequence encodes CASSRWDTGHTEAFF. Together with reference TRBV7-9 and TRBJ1-1, the CDR3 gives the full variable domain: DTGVSQNPRHKITKRGQNVTFRCDPISEHNRLYWYRQTLGQGPEFLTYFQNEAQLEKSRLLSDRFSAERPKGSFSTLEIQRTEQGDSAMYLCASSRWDTGHTEAFFGQGTRLTVV.